The 7 T cell receptor beta chains presented below share a single source sample, sequenced in a study of blood T cell repertoires in COVID-19. Method: immunoSEQ multiplex PCR; TCRdb's copy keeps in-frame clones and lacks some. The sample shows over 300,000 clones, 86% of them seen only once. The sequenced sample was peripheral blood. Receptor source: a woman aged 50 to 60 with acute or convalescent COVID-19.

The chain links TRBV11-2 to TRBJ1-2, with D perhaps matching TRBD1 (6 bases). The germline V and J ends were trimmed by 6 bases and 3 bases, with 14 bases remaining between them. The CDR3 runs to 14 residues. CDR1 is SGHAT and CDR2 is FQNNGV in the germline V gene. The CDR3 nucleotides read TGTGCCAGCAGTTCAATTCAGGGGCACTATGGCTACACCTTC. It yields the protein CASSSIQGHYGYTF.

J is TRBJ2-3 and V is TRBV27; TRBD2 agrees at 7 bases. Germline values: CDR1 MNHEY, CDR2 SMNVEV (reference sequence). This CDR3 is 14 amino acids long. Losses at the gene ends were 2 bases for V and 3 bases for J; bases not matched to a gene: 2. CDR3 DNA sequence: TGTGCCAGCAGTTTAATTAGCGGGACAGATACGCAGTATTTT. Amino acids: CASSLISGTDTQYF.

The J gene is TRBJ1-4, the V gene TRBV6-5; TRBD1 matches 7 bases. CDR1 and CDR2 (germline): MNHEY, SVGAGI. The CDR3 totals 15 residues. The ends lost 7 bases at V and 7 bases at J; junction bases unmatched: 12. The CDR3 DNA sequence: TGTGCCAGCACGTGGGGCAGGGGGGCCGGTGAAAAACTGTTTTTT. It translates to CASTWGRGAGEKLFF.

This clone was counted a single time. V usage is TRBV19 and J usage is TRBJ2-7; no definite D call. Germline lookup yields CDR1 LNHDA and CDR2 SQIVND (reference sequence). V was shortened by 8 bases and J by 1 base, with 24 bases between the two germline ends. This CDR3 has 17 amino acids. In nucleotides, the CDR3 is TGTGCCAGTTCCAGAACCACTGCGAGGTATGGGTCCTACGAGCAGTACTTC. It yields the protein CASSRTTARYGSYEQYF.

The rearrangement uses TRBV5-1 and TRBJ1-3; D ambiguous. Trimming shortened V by 7 bases and J by 0 bases, and 11 bases separated the two germline ends. Looked up from germline, CDR1 is SGHRS and CDR2 is YFSETQ. The length of the CDR3 is 14 residues. The CDR3 bases are TGCGCCAGCTCTGAGGGTTCCTCTGGAAACACCATATATTTT. The encoded protein is CASSEGSSGNTIYF.

The rearrangement links TRBV28 to TRBJ1-2; the match to TRBD1 covers 9 bases. V lost 1 base and J lost 8; bases outside the gene matches: 5. The CDR3 is made up of 14 amino acids. The germline gives CDR1 MDHEN, CDR2 SYDVKM. CDR3 in DNA: TGTGCCAGCAGTTTATCACAGGGGGCAGAGGGCTACACCTTC. Its protein is CASSLSQGAEGYTF.

This clone has just one count. The rearrangement uses TRBV18 and TRBJ1-2; TRBD1 matches 7 bases. V lost 3 bases to trimming and J lost 11 bases; unmatched junction nucleotides: 9. The CDR3 is 13 amino acids. CDR1 and CDR2 from the germline V gene are KGHSH and LQKENI. CDR3 in amino acids: CASSPGLQGFYTF. The CDR3 nucleotides read TGTGCCAGCTCACCCGGATTACAGGGGTTTTACACCTTC.